Following are 30 T cell receptor beta chains from one sample sequenced in a study of T cells after yellow fever vaccination. One entry per CDR3 protein results from TCRdb running MiXCR on the 5' RACE reads. Here the sample spans under 200,000 distinct CDR3 sequences, 8% to 13% being singletons. The source material was CD8+ T cells sorted from PBMCs, sampled 15 days after the yellow fever booster vaccination. Source of these receptors: a man younger than 35 who received the YFV17D yellow fever vaccine.

This clonotype was counted between two and nine times. This rearrangement joins TRBV5-6 to TRBJ2-2, with no clear D. The ends were cut back, 2 bases at V and 0 bases at J, with 8 bases in the middle. There are 15 residues in the CDR3. Per germline, CDR1 SGHDT and CDR2 YYEEEE. The CDR3 DNA follows: TGTGCCAGCAGCTTACGTCGGGCGAACACCGGGGAGCTGTTTTTT. This codes for CASSLRRANTGELFF.

Ten or more counts support this clonotype. V usage is TRBV20-1 and J usage is TRBJ2-1, with D hard to call. Germline V lookup: CDR1 DFQATT, CDR2 SNEGSKA (reference sequence). V dropped 1 base and J dropped 0 bases, with 13 bases sitting between them. The CDR3 has 16 amino acids. Here the CDR3 DNA reads TGCAGTGCTAGAGTTCCAGACTCAAGCTCCTACAATGAGCAGTTCTTC. Translation gives CSARVPDSSSYNEQFF.

This clonotype has just a few counts. The genes are TRBV7-9 and TRBJ1-5; D not certain. CDR3 length: 15 amino acids. V lost 3 bases to trimming and J lost 0 bases, with 9 bases between them. Per the germline V gene, CDR1 is SEHNR and CDR2 is FQNEAQ (reference sequence). The chain's CDR3 is CASSFSWDSNQPQHF. The DNA of the CDR3 is TGTGCCAGCAGCTTCTCCTGGGATAGCAATCAGCCCCAGCATTTT.

The chain has TRBV12-3 or TRBV12-4 and TRBJ2-3; a weak D match, TRBD2 (6 bases). V lost 6 bases and J 3 bases, leaving 13 bases between the germline ends. This CDR3 contains 14 residues. Here the CDR3 reads CASRPGLTTDTQYF. CDR3 nucleotide sequence: TGTGCCAGCAGACCGGGACTGACAACAGATACGCAGTATTTT.

CDR3 sequence reads: CASSPRDTYSTDTQYF. CDR3 sequence (DNA): TGTGCCAGCAGCCCCCGGGACACCTACAGCACAGATACGCAGTATTTT. The gene calls are TRBV5-5 and TRBJ2-3, with D possibly matching TRBD1 (6 bases). The CDR3 spans 16 residues. Trimming removed 4 bases at V and 0 bases at J, with 15 bases between. Germline CDR1 SGHKS, CDR2 YYEKEE (reference sequence).

The chain links TRBV12-5 to TRBJ2-7; D remains ambiguous. V was trimmed by 4 bases and J by 6 bases, leaving 19 bases between them. Per germline, CDR1 LGHNT and CDR2 FRNRAP. This CDR3 region has 15 residues. Here the CDR3 DNA reads TGTGCTAGTGGTTCCTCGACACAAATTGGCGTCGAGCAGTACTTC. Translating gives CASGSSTQIGVEQYF. Variable domain in full (rest from reference TRBV12-5 and TRBJ2-7): DARVTQTPRHKVTEMGQEVTMRCQPILGHNTVFWYRQTMMQGLELLAYFRNRAPLDDSGMPKDRFSAEMPDATLATLKIQPSEPRDSAVYFCASGSSTQIGVEQYFGPGTRLTVT.

This clonotype was seen a handful of times. The J gene is TRBJ1-1, the V gene TRBV4-1, with D possibly being TRBD1 (6 bases). V lost 1 base and J 1 base, leaving 10 bases between the germline ends. The CDR3 is 15 amino acids. Germline-derived CDR1 and CDR2 are MGHRA and YSYEKL. The CDR3 sequence is CASSQVTGKNTEAFF. The CDR3 DNA is TGCGCCAGCAGCCAAGTTACAGGGAAGAACACTGAAGCTTTCTTT.

This rearrangement joins TRBV3-1 to TRBJ2-5; D is perhaps TRBD2 (5 bases). V was pared by 1 base and J by 2 bases, with 11 bases between. Germline CDR1 reads LGHDT; CDR2 reads YNNKEL (reference sequence). This CDR3 contains 15 residues. The CDR3 protein is CASSQVGGSQETQYF. DNA of the CDR3: TGTGCCAGCAGCCAAGTCGGAGGTTCTCAAGAGACCCAGTACTTC.

This clonotype occurred a few times. This chain links TRBV7-2 with TRBJ2-7; 10 bases agree with TRBD2. CDR1 and CDR2 (germline): SGHTA, FQGNSA. The junction had 5 bases not matched to a gene; V was cut back by 6 bases and J by 3 bases. The CDR3 consists of 14 residues. The CDR3 coding sequence is TGTGCCAGCAGTCCATTAGCGGGGGGCTACGAGCAGTACGTC. This translates into CASSPLAGGYEQYV.

The sample holds a few counts of this clonotype. This chain joins TRBV7-3 and TRBJ2-5; D ambiguous. This CDR3 contains 15 residues. V lost 1 base and J lost 4, with 13 bases in between. CDR1 is SGHTA and CDR2 is FQGTGA in the germline V gene. The CDR3 coding sequence is TGTGCCAGCAGCTTAATCCCGGTCGAGACAGAGACCCAGTACTTC. It codes for CASSLIPVETETQYF.

This clonotype was observed a handful of times. The chain links TRBV25-1 to TRBJ2-7, with a possible D match to TRBD1 (5 bases). Germline V lookup: CDR1 MGHDK, CDR2 SYGVNS. The length of the CDR3 is 13 residues. Trimming removed 4 bases from V and 6 bases from J, with 13 bases in between. CDR3 coding DNA: TGTGCCAGCAGTGGACCAGGGCCCAGCGAGCAGTACTTC. Amino acid sequence: CASSGPGPSEQYF.

This clonotype was detected ten times or more. The chain employs TRBV5-5 and TRBJ2-7; either TRBD1 or TRBD2 may supply D (5 bases each). V lost 1 base and J 2 bases, leaving 10 bases between the germline ends. This CDR3 has 14 amino acids. Germline CDR1 is SGHKS and CDR2 is YYEKEE (reference sequence). The CDR3: CASSLIPGPYEQYV. In nucleotides, the CDR3 is TGTGCCAGCAGCTTGATACCGGGACCCTACGAGCAGTACGTC.

The chain employs TRBV10-3 and TRBJ2-7; D assignment may be TRBD1 or TRBD2 (5 bases each). CDR3 size: 13 residues. Germline V gene sequence: CDR1 ENHRY, CDR2 SYGVKD. Trimming removed 10 bases from V and 3 bases from J, with 16 bases in between. This CDR3 is CATRDSGVYEQYV. The CDR3 DNA reads TGTGCCACCCGTGACAGCGGCGTCTACGAGCAGTACGTC.

V and J are TRBV10-2 and TRBJ2-7; a weak D match, TRBD1 (6 bases). The germline CDR1 and CDR2 sequences are WSHSY and SAAADI. The CDR3 totals 17 residues. V lost 6 bases and J 2 bases, leaving 23 bases between the germline ends. CDR3 region: CASREVQGIIRPYEQYF. The CDR3 nucleotides are TGCGCCAGCAGGGAAGTTCAGGGGATCATCCGTCCCTACGAGCAGTACTTC.

This rearrangement joins TRBV20-1 to TRBJ2-5; 11 nucleotides line up with TRBD2. CDR3 length: 19 residues. The V segment lost 3 bases and the J segment 1 base; nucleotides outside the gene matches: 16. Germline assignment: CDR1 DFQATT and CDR2 SNEGSKA (reference sequence). DNA of the CDR3: TGCAGTGCTAGGTGGGGCCTAGCGGGGGGCCCTCTCATCCAAGAGACCCAGTACTTC. It yields the protein CSARWGLAGGPLIQETQYF.

The genes are TRBV5-1 and TRBJ2-3; perhaps D is TRBD1 or TRBD2 (5 bases each). The CDR3 spans 18 residues. Trimming cost V 4 bases and J 2 bases, with 23 bases left between them. CDR1 is SGHRS, CDR2 YFSETQ, per germline. The DNA for the CDR3 is TGCGCCAGCAGCCGGATCCAAACGGGACGAGGGGTCACAGATACGCAGTATTTT. Protein sequence: CASSRIQTGRGVTDTQYF.

This clonotype appeared a few times. This sequence joins TRBV4-3 and TRBJ2-1; D is perhaps TRBD2 (6 bases). Germline CDR1 reads LGHNA; CDR2 reads YSLEER. The germline V and J ends were trimmed by 4 bases and 7 bases, with 20 bases remaining between them. The CDR3 extends over 16 amino acids. The CDR3 protein is CASSPGPSGDLNEQFF. In nucleotides, the CDR3 is TGCGCCAGCAGCCCCGGGCCGTCGGGGGACCTGAATGAGCAGTTCTTC.

This clonotype came up a few times. V usage is TRBV27 and J usage is TRBJ2-3, with 10 bases matching TRBD1. With 5 bases clipped from V and 2 bases from J, the junction kept 7 bases outside the gene matches. Germline CDR1 and CDR2: MNHEY and SMNVEV (reference sequence). The CDR3 consists of 16 residues. The DNA for the CDR3 is TGTGCCAGCAGTCCTCTGGGACAGGGGATCACAGATACGCAGTATTTT. This codes for CASSPLGQGITDTQYF.

In this sample, this clonotype turned up a few times. This chain uses TRBV3-1 with TRBJ2-3; perhaps TRBD1 as D (5 bases). The V gene's germline CDR1 is LGHDT and CDR2 YNNKEL (reference sequence). With 5 bases removed from V and 0 bases from J, the gap between germline ends came to 9 bases. The CDR3 contains 14 residues. The CDR3 spells CASSYGHSTDTQYF. The DNA for the CDR3 is TGTGCCAGCAGCTACGGACACAGCACAGATACGCAGTATTTT.

The chain combines TRBV12-5 with TRBJ2-3, with 7 bases that match TRBD2. Trimming at V came to 4 bases and at J to 4 bases, leaving 8 bases not matched to a gene. The CDR3 is 15 amino acids. Germline loops: CDR1 LGHNT, CDR2 FRNRAP. CDR3 in amino acids: CASGSGTKASDTQYF. The CDR3, as DNA: TGTGCTAGTGGTTCCGGGACTAAAGCATCAGATACGCAGTATTTT.

This clonotype was observed a handful of times. The chain recombines TRBV23-1 with TRBJ2-7; D unclear. TRBV23-1 is annotated as an ORF whose role is uncertain. Trimming removed 0 bases at V and 0 bases at J, with 12 bases between. The CDR3 totals 16 residues. DNA for the CDR3: TGCGCCAGCAGTCAATCTGGACGGTCCAGCTCCTACGAGCAGTACTTC. This gives the protein CASSQSGRSSSYEQYF.

There are many counts of this clonotype. This rearrangement joins TRBV5-1 to TRBJ2-1, with a weak D call TRBD2 (6 bases). Germline V gene data show CDR1 as SGHRS and CDR2 as YFSETQ. The CDR3 covers 18 residues. Deletions cut 1 base from V and 5 bases from J, with 22 bases between. CDR3 DNA: TGCGCCAGCAGCTTGTCTAGGAGGCTCGATGGGGAGGACAATGAGCAGTTCTTC. It is translated as CASSLSRRLDGEDNEQFF.

This clonotype was observed a few times. The chain carries TRBV28 and TRBJ2-7, with TRBD1 matching over 7 bases. Germline loops: CDR1 MDHEN, CDR2 SYDVKM. The V segment lost 7 bases and the J segment 2 bases; nucleotides outside the gene matches: 11. CDR3 length equals 15 residues. The CDR3 DNA follows: TGTGCCAGCAACCCGGGACAGCTCTCGACCTACGAGCAGTACGTC. This gives the protein CASNPGQLSTYEQYV.

This clonotype was seen more than once but under ten times. The chain employs TRBV7-6 and TRBJ2-1; the match to TRBD2 covers 9 bases. V was clipped by 7 bases and J by 4 bases; unmatched bases: 5. Germline assignment: CDR1 SGHVS and CDR2 FNYEAQ. This CDR3 contains 14 residues. CDR3 loop: CASKRGVEYNEQFF. The CDR3 DNA follows: TGTGCCAGCAAGCGGGGGGTTGAATACAATGAGCAGTTCTTC.

The table lists this clonotype with many counts. The chain links TRBV7-2 to TRBJ1-1, with unresolved D. Germline V lookup: CDR1 SGHTA, CDR2 FQGNSA. Between the trimmed V and J ends, which lost 2 bases and 4 bases, there was a span of 2 bases. The CDR3 loop spans 11 amino acids. CDR3 DNA sequence: TGTGCCAGCAGCTTACTCACTGAAGCTTTCTTT. Its translation is CASSLLTEAFF.

V gene TRBV7-9 combines with J gene TRBJ1-1; 9 bases match TRBD1. This CDR3 spans 15 amino acids. With V trimmed by 3 bases and J by 1 base, 3 bases remained unmatched. Germline V lookup: CDR1 SEHNR, CDR2 FQNEAQ (reference sequence). The CDR3 region has the DNA TGTGCCAGCAGCTTGACAGGGGGGTCGAACACTGAAGCTTTCTTT. Translating it yields CASSLTGGSNTEAFF.

This clonotype was picked up many times. The rearrangement joins TRBV7-2 to TRBJ2-2; weak D call: TRBD2 (5 bases). The CDR3 covers 15 residues. Germline CDR1 and CDR2: SGHTA and FQGNSA. V lost 1 base and J lost 5, with 11 bases in between. CDR3 nucleotides: TGTGCCAGCAGCTTAGTAGCCGGGGAGACCGGGGAGCTGTTTTTT. Translated: CASSLVAGETGELFF.

The gene calls are TRBV27 and TRBJ2-7; D tentatively reads TRBD1 or TRBD2 (6 bases each). V dropped 6 bases and J dropped 2 bases, with 14 bases sitting between them. The germline gives CDR1 MNHEY, CDR2 SMNVEV (reference sequence). The CDR3 contains 14 residues. CDR3 DNA sequence: TGTGCCAGCAGCGATAGGGGGGCCACCTACGAGCAGTACTTC. Amino acid sequence: CASSDRGATYEQYF.

As for this clonotype: An end of the junction does not agree with germline; a read error may underlie this. V and J are TRBV7-7 and TRBJ2-1; TRBD2 aligns across 10 bases. There are 15 residues in the CDR3. CDR1 and CDR2 (germline): SSHAT, FNYEAQ (reference sequence). The CDR3 loop is CASSLEAGGNNEQFF. DNA for the CDR3: TGTGCTAGCAGCTTAGAAGCGGGGGGGAACAATGAGCAGTTCTTC.

This clonotype was observed a few times. V gene TRBV11-1 combines with J gene TRBJ2-2; D is ambiguous. Trimming pared 5 bases from V and 4 bases from J, leaving 17 bases between. The CDR3 loop spans 16 amino acids. From germline, CDR1 is SGHAT and CDR2 FQDESV (reference sequence). CDR3 in DNA: TGTGCCAGCAGCCACACGGCGGCCACCAGCACCGGGGAGCTGTTTTTT. Amino acids: CASSHTAATSTGELFF.